Listed here is a single T cell receptor (beta chain). The antigen is unknown. The sample originates from a study of response to subunit inactivated influenza vaccine. TCRdb reprocessed the RT-PCR reads with MiXCR, giving one entry per CDR3 protein. The data show roughly 710,000 distinct CDR3 sequences, less than 15% seen once. Study-wide findings and caveats: After each seasonal influenza vaccination, few new T cells are recruited, the authors suggested.

The TCR comes from a man aged 45 to 65 who received an inactivated influenza vaccine. The specimen was PBMCs from blood, collected approximately 15 days before vaccination.

CDR3 sequence: CSASGTGVPDTQYF. The CDR3 DNA is TGCAGTGCTAGTGGGACAGGGGTCCCAGATACGCAGTATTTT. The rearrangement links TRBV20-1 to TRBJ2-3; 10 positions agree with TRBD1. Looked up from germline, CDR1 is DFQATT and CDR2 is SNEGSKA (reference sequence). This CDR3 comprises 14 residues. Losses at the gene ends were 3 bases for V and 4 bases for J; bases not matched to a gene: 4.